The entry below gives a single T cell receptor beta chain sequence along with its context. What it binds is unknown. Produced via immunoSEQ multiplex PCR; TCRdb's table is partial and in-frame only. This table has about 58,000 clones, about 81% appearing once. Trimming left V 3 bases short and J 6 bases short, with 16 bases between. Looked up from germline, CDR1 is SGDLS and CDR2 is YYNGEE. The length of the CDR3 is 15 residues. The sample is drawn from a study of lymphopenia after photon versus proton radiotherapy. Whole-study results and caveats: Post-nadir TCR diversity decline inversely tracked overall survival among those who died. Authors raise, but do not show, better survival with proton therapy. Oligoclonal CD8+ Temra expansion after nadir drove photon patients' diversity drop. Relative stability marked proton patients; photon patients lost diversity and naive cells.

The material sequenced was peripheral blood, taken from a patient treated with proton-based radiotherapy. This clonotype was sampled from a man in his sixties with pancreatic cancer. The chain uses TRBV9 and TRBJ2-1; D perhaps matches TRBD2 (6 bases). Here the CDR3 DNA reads TGTGCCAGCAGCGCGAGACTAGGTTCGCTCAATGAGCAGTTCTTC. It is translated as CASSARLGSLNEQFF.